Sequencing of this T cell receptor beta chain was carried out in a study of long-term antiretroviral therapy in people with HIV. Trimming left V 4 bases short and J 2 bases short, with 17 bases between. The CDR3 extends over 16 amino acids. Germline lookup yields CDR1 LNHDA and CDR2 SQIVND (reference sequence). Running of the v3.0 immunoSEQ assay took place at survey level. The protocol was immunoSEQ multiplex PCR, while the TCRdb copy is restricted to in-frame clones and leaves out a portion. The sample lists about 22,000 clones, 86% seen once, with roughly 7% in the top ten. The rearrangement uses TRBV19 and TRBJ1-2; D unresolved. The material was unsorted PBMCs, obtained 1.8 years before starting antiretroviral therapy. The sequence came from a woman aged 25 to 39 with HIV. Written as DNA, the CDR3 is TGTGCCAGTAGTACTGAGAGGGTTCGCCTCAACTATGGCTACACCTTC. It specifies CASSTERVRLNYGYTF. The whole variable domain, filled in from reference TRBV19 and TRBJ1-2, reads DGGITQSPKYLFRKEGQNVTLSCEQNLNHDAMYWYRQDPGQGLRLIYYSQIVNDFQKGDIAEGYSVSREKKESFPLTVTSAQKNPTAFYLCASSTERVRLNYGYTFGSGTRLTVV.